These 9 T cell receptor beta chains were all obtained from the same sample, sequenced in a study of T-cell reconstitution after alpha-beta-depleted transplantation in children. Unique molecular identifiers were incorporated when the TCRbeta library was constructed. Via MiXCR, TCRdb re-called the PCR reads, giving one row per CDR3 protein. The table has about 980,000 distinct CDR3 sequences, around 30% seen once; the top ten hold roughly 27%. Sample: PBMCs, mostly from graft donor cells, taken 360 days after TCRalphabeta/CD19-depleted stem cell transplant. Receptor source: a boy in the first two years of life who had a stem cell transplant for SCID, so the T cells may come from the graft donor.

The J gene is TRBJ2-1, the V gene TRBV7-9; perhaps D is TRBD1 or TRBD2 (6 bases each). The CDR3 runs to 14 residues. Germline CDR1 is SEHNR and CDR2 is FQNEAQ (reference sequence). V lost 7 bases and J lost 6, with 16 bases in between. The CDR3: CASTWGAWTNEQFF. The CDR3 DNA reads TGTGCCAGCACCTGGGGGGCATGGACCAATGAGCAGTTCTTC.

CDR3 amino acids: CASSYSKTGVPDTQYF. The CDR3 region has the DNA TGTGCCAGCAGTTACTCGAAGACAGGGGTCCCAGATACGCAGTATTTT. This rearrangement joins TRBV6-5 to TRBJ2-3; 8 bases line up with TRBD1. Unmatched junction bases numbered 6, after V lost 0 bases and J lost 4 bases. CDR1 MNHEY and CDR2 SVGAGI come from the germline V gene. The CDR3 runs to 16 residues.

This clonotype was seen a few times. The DNA of the CDR3 is TGTGCCAGCAGCGTAGAGGATACGCAGTATTTT. Protein sequence: CASSVEDTQYF. This sequence joins TRBV9 and TRBJ2-3; D remains ambiguous. The germline V gene has CDR1 SGDLS and CDR2 YYNGEE. V shed 0 bases and J shed 6 bases, with 2 bases lying between them. This CDR3 contains 11 residues. Using reference TRBV9 and TRBJ2-3 for the parts outside the CDR3, the full variable domain is DSGVTQTPKHLITATGQRVTLRCSPRSGDLSVYWYQQSLDQGLQFLIQYYNGEERAKGNILERFSAQQFPDLHSELNLSSLELGDSALYFCASSVEDTQYFGPGTRLTVL.

V gene TRBV2 combines with J gene TRBJ1-5; D unresolved. Looked up from germline, CDR1 is SNHLY and CDR2 is FYNNEI. V lost 5 bases and J lost 2, with 16 bases in between. The CDR3 totals 16 residues. As DNA, the CDR3 is TGTGCCAGCAGTCGGCCTGGACCCGCGGGCAATCAGCCCCAGCATTTT. The encoded protein is CASSRPGPAGNQPQHF.

J is TRBJ1-1 and V is TRBV4-1; D might be TRBD1 (5 bases). With 1 base removed from V and 7 bases from J, the gap between germline ends came to 16 bases. This CDR3 region has 15 residues. The germline gives CDR1 MGHRA, CDR2 YSYEKL. For the CDR3, the DNA is TGCGCCAGCAGCCAAGGTGGGTTGGGGGGAGGTGAAGCTTTCTTT. Translating gives CASSQGGLGGGEAFF.

This clonotype showed up just once. The chain uses TRBV20-1 and TRBJ2-3; D may be TRBD2 (6 bases). The CDR3 is made up of 15 amino acids. The V gene's germline CDR1 is DFQATT and CDR2 SNEGSKA (reference sequence). Deletions cut 3 bases from V and 0 bases from J, with 13 bases between. Written as DNA, the CDR3 is TGCAGTGCTAGTTCGAGCGGGTTTAGCACAGATACGCAGTATTTT. Amino acids: CSASSSGFSTDTQYF.

This clonotype was found a few times. The chain carries TRBV5-6 and TRBJ2-7, with 10 positions matching TRBD1. After removal of 1 base from V and 3 bases from J, the junction contained 10 bases not matched to a gene. Germline loops: CDR1 SGHDT, CDR2 YYEEEE. The CDR3 is 17 amino acids. The CDR3 DNA reads TGTGCCAGCAGCTTGAGGTGGACAGGGGGTTTCGGCTACGAGCAGTACTTC. It specifies CASSLRWTGGFGYEQYF.

The rearrangement uses TRBV29-1 and TRBJ2-7; 7 bases fit TRBD1. The CDR3 is made up of 11 amino acids. Germline CDR1 reads SQVTM; CDR2 reads ANQGSEA. With V trimmed by 7 bases and J by 7 bases, 7 bases remained unmatched. The CDR3 bases are TGCAGCGCTTACAGGGGATGGGAGCAGTACTTC. It codes for CSAYRGWEQYF.

V is TRBV28 and J is TRBJ2-7; D uncertain. CDR1 and CDR2 from the germline V gene are MDHEN and SYDVKM. V lost 3 bases to trimming and J lost 5 bases, with 8 bases between them. CDR3 length: 12 residues. This CDR3 reads CASSFGDHEQYF. In DNA form, the CDR3 reads TGTGCCAGCAGTTTCGGTGACCACGAGCAGTACTTC.